A single sample is the source of the 31 T cell receptor beta chains below, sequenced in a study of identical twins. TCRdb called the 5' RACE reads again in MiXCR, with one record for every CDR3 protein. The repertoire consists of 300,000 to 400,000 distinct CDR3 sequences, with roughly 10% occurring once and the leading ten covering 7.5% to 9.5%. The sequenced material came from naive T cells sorted from blood. Receptors were obtained from a woman aged 45-65 years in good health.

This clonotype was counted at least ten times. J is TRBJ2-2 and V is TRBV27; D perhaps matches TRBD1 (6 bases). Trimming removed 0 bases from V and 5 bases from J, with 7 bases in between. CDR1 and CDR2 (germline): MNHEY, SMNVEV (reference sequence). The CDR3 extends over 14 amino acids. In DNA, the CDR3 is TGTGCCAGCAGTTTATCGACAGGTACCGGGGAGCTGTTTTTT. Translating gives CASSLSTGTGELFF.

This clonotype was counted between two and nine times. This chain uses TRBV12-3 or TRBV12-4 with TRBJ2-2; D perhaps matches TRBD2 (7 bases). The CDR3 is 14 residues long. The CDR3 DNA follows: TGTGCAGTGGGGGGGCCCCAGGTCACCGGGGAGCTGTTTTTT. It is translated as CAVGGPQVTGELFF.

Many counts were recorded for this clonotype. The genes are TRBV5-1 and TRBJ2-3; TRBD1 aligns across 7 bases. The CDR3 is made up of 15 amino acids. Germline V gene lookup returns CDR1 SGHRS and CDR2 YFSETQ. With 9 bases clipped from V and 2 bases from J, the junction kept 12 bases outside the gene matches. This chain's CDR3 is CANPRTGSYTDTQYF. In nucleotides, the CDR3 is TGCGCCAACCCTAGGACAGGATCATACACAGATACGCAGTATTTT.

The table lists this clonotype with many counts. CDR3 loop: CASRTMARGGYTF. The CDR3 nucleotides are TGTGCCAGCCGAACTATGGCAAGGGGTGGCTACACCTTC. The chain employs TRBV27 and TRBJ1-2; weak D call: TRBD1 (5 bases). Germline values: CDR1 MNHEY, CDR2 SMNVEV (reference sequence). Trimming left V 8 bases short and J 7 bases short, with 17 bases between. The CDR3 sequence is 13 residues long.

The rearrangement links TRBV11-2 to TRBJ2-1; TRBD2 agrees at 9 bases. The CDR3 is made up of 19 amino acids. V lost 0 bases and J lost 4; bases outside the gene matches: 13. Looked up from germline, CDR1 is SGHAT and CDR2 is FQNNGV. The CDR3 sequence is CASSLEILGSGRDYNEQFF. The CDR3 DNA sequence: TGTGCCAGCAGCTTAGAGATTTTGGGTAGCGGGAGAGATTACAATGAGCAGTTCTTC.

This clonotype has at least ten counts. The gene calls are TRBV5-6 and TRBJ1-1; 9 bases align to TRBD1. This CDR3 region has 14 residues. Germline V gives CDR1 SGHDT, CDR2 YYEEEE. J gave up 0 bases and V 3 bases, and 0 bases lay outside the gene matches. Written as DNA, the CDR3 is TGTGCCAGCAGCTGGGACAGGGTGAACACTGAAGCTTTCTTT. Translating it yields CASSWDRVNTEAFF.

This chain uses TRBV24-1 with TRBJ2-3, with 8 bases fitting TRBD2. Looked up from germline, CDR1 is KGHDR and CDR2 is SFDVKD. The CDR3 is 16 amino acids. The J segment lost 5 bases and the V segment lost 2 bases, leaving 8 bases of the junction unmatched. This CDR3 is CATSDSGLGIRDTQYF. CDR3 sequence (DNA): TGTGCCACCAGTGATTCGGGACTAGGGATTAGAGATACGCAGTATTTT.

In this sample, this clonotype turned up a few times. The CDR3 nucleotides are TGTGCCAGCAGTCAAAGACTGGAAAGGAATTCACCCCTCCACTTT. It encodes CASSQRLERNSPLHF. The V and J genes are TRBV27 and TRBJ1-6; no definite D call. With 5 bases removed from V and 7 bases from J, the gap between germline ends came to 15 bases. From germline, CDR1 is MNHEY and CDR2 SMNVEV (reference sequence). The CDR3 is 15 residues long.

At least ten counts were recorded for this clonotype. The chain is built from TRBV7-9 and TRBJ2-1; D may be TRBD2 (6 bases). CDR1 is SEHNR and CDR2 is FQNEAQ in the germline V gene (reference sequence). This CDR3 is built from 12 residues. The CDR3 spells CVLWGAYNEQFF. In DNA form, the CDR3 reads TGTGTCTTATGGGGGGCCTACAATGAGCAGTTCTTC.

The rearrangement joins TRBV2 to TRBJ1-2; TRBD1 aligns across 10 bases. The CDR3 spans 13 residues. Germline CDR1 SNHLY, CDR2 FYNNEI. V dropped 4 bases and J dropped 7; count of bases not matched to a gene: 3. CDR3 region: CASSGQGAVGYTF. The DNA of the CDR3 is TGTGCCAGCAGTGGACAGGGGGCGGTTGGCTACACCTTC.

This sequence joins TRBV11-3 and TRBJ2-1; the match to TRBD2 covers 9 bases. The CDR3 length is 17 residues. The V gene end was trimmed by 4 bases and the J gene end by 2 bases; junction bases not matched to a gene: 9. Germline CDR1 SGHNT, CDR2 YENEEA. The CDR3 reads CASSSSGTSMAYNEQFF. As DNA, the CDR3 is TGTGCCAGCAGCTCCTCCGGGACTAGCATGGCCTACAATGAGCAGTTCTTC.

This clonotype was counted at least ten times. The chain uses TRBV28 and TRBJ1-5; D is ambiguous. The V gene lost 6 bases and the J gene lost 3 bases, with 6 bases spanning the gap. Germline lookup yields CDR1 MDHEN and CDR2 SYDVKM. The CDR3 extends over 12 amino acids. The CDR3 reads CASRQLNQPQHF. The CDR3 coding sequence is TGTGCCAGCAGACAACTCAATCAGCCCCAGCATTTT.

This clonotype appeared many times. CDR3 protein: CASSQGGLGEQFF. CDR3 DNA: TGCGCCAGCAGCCAAGGAGGATTGGGGGAGCAGTTCTTC. This chain joins TRBV4-1 and TRBJ2-1; D remains unclear. Looked up from germline, CDR1 is MGHRA and CDR2 is YSYEKL. The CDR3 runs to 13 residues. Trimming left V 1 base short and J 10 bases short, with 11 bases between.

The chain is built from TRBV6-5 and TRBJ1-4, with 9 bases fitting TRBD1. Germline CDR1 reads MNHEY; CDR2 reads SVGAGI. The length of the CDR3 is 17 residues. With 5 bases clipped from V and 0 bases from J, the junction kept 7 bases outside the gene matches. For the CDR3, the DNA is TGTGCCAGCAGTCCTACAGGGGGCCTTGCAACTAATGAAAAACTGTTTTTT. As protein: CASSPTGGLATNEKLFF.

V is TRBV5-1 and J is TRBJ2-3; unclear D gene. Germline-derived CDR1 and CDR2 are SGHRS and YFSETQ. The CDR3 contains 14 residues. The germline V and J ends were trimmed by 0 bases and 5 bases, with 10 bases remaining between them. The chain's CDR3 is CASSLGNPRDTQYF. The DNA for the CDR3 is TGCGCCAGCAGCTTGGGAAATCCCCGAGATACGCAGTATTTT.

This clonotype was observed at least ten times. CDR3 residues: CASSLEGRGQPQHF. The CDR3 DNA reads TGTGCCAGCAGTTTAGAAGGGAGGGGGCAGCCCCAGCATTTT. The rearrangement links TRBV12-3 or TRBV12-4 to TRBJ1-5, with a possible D match to TRBD1 (6 bases). V was cut by 1 base and J by 7 bases, with 11 bases left in between. This CDR3 contains 14 residues.

This clonotype was counted ten times or more. The genes are TRBV9 and TRBJ2-3; a possible D gene is TRBD2 (5 bases). This CDR3 contains 15 residues. Germline V lookup: CDR1 SGDLS, CDR2 YYNGEE. Trimming stripped 0 bases from V and 0 bases from J, with 8 bases between. CDR3 amino acids: CASSVGRLSTDTQYF. CDR3 DNA: TGTGCCAGCAGCGTAGGCAGACTAAGCACAGATACGCAGTATTTT.

The chain recombines TRBV14 with TRBJ1-6; D remains ambiguous. The CDR3 extends over 16 amino acids. The V end was cut by 2 bases, the J end by 0 bases, with 8 bases between. Germline CDR1 and CDR2: SGHDN and FVKESK. This CDR3 is CASSQWSSSYNSPLHF. Here the CDR3 DNA reads TGTGCCAGCAGCCAATGGAGCAGCTCCTATAATTCACCCCTCCACTTT.

This clonotype has more than one count but fewer than ten. The CDR3 DNA sequence: TGTGCCACCAGTGATTTCGGGACTAGCGGGAGGCCCGAGCAGTTCTTC. It codes for CATSDFGTSGRPEQFF. The genes are TRBV24-1 and TRBJ2-1; 15 nucleotides agree with TRBD2. This CDR3 region has 16 residues. With V trimmed by 1 base and J by 10 bases, 4 bases remained unmatched. Per the germline V gene, CDR1 is KGHDR and CDR2 is SFDVKD.

This clonotype was counted only a few times. The chain links TRBV15 to TRBJ2-7, with 7 bases that match TRBD1. The CDR3 sequence is 15 residues long. Germline loops: CDR1 LNHNV, CDR2 YYDKDF (reference sequence). Trimming removed 2 bases from V and 2 bases from J; junction bases left unmatched: 6. CDR3 loop: CATSRPRTGAYEQYF. The CDR3 DNA reads as TGTGCCACCAGCAGACCCCGTACAGGGGCCTACGAGCAGTACTTC.

A few counts support this clonotype. V and J are TRBV12-3 or TRBV12-4 and TRBJ2-1; TRBD2 matches 8 bases. V lost 5 bases to trimming and J lost 0 bases; unmatched junction nucleotides: 3. The CDR3 loop spans 15 amino acids. CDR3 bases: TGTGCCAGCAGTCCGACTAGCGCCTCCTACAATGAGCAGTTCTTC. It translates to CASSPTSASYNEQFF.

The rearrangement uses TRBV7-9 and TRBJ1-1, with 8 nucleotides matching TRBD1. Trimming cost V 5 bases and J 6 bases; bases outside gene matches: 8. This CDR3 is built from 14 residues. Looked up from germline, CDR1 is SEHNR and CDR2 is FQNEAQ (reference sequence). Written as DNA, the CDR3 is TGTGCCAGCAGCCCTAGGACAGGGTTCGCTGAAGCTTTCTTT. It specifies CASSPRTGFAEAFF.

V and J are TRBV4-1 and TRBJ2-2; D ambiguous. This CDR3 is 15 amino acids long. Germline V gene data show CDR1 as MGHRA and CDR2 as YSYEKL. The V and J ends lost 4 bases and 3 bases respectively, with 12 bases between them. CDR3 sequence reads: CASSLRPEHTGELFF. CDR3 sequence (DNA): TGCGCCAGCAGCCTTCGACCTGAACACACCGGGGAGCTGTTTTTT.

This clonotype was observed at least ten times. The chain links TRBV20-1 to TRBJ2-3; 9 nucleotides match TRBD2. J lost 0 bases, V lost 2 bases, and 0 bases had no gene match. Germline loops: CDR1 DFQATT, CDR2 SNEGSKA (reference sequence). The CDR3 loop spans 14 amino acids. CDR3 sequence: CSARLAGSTDTQYF. Here the CDR3 DNA reads TGCAGTGCTAGACTAGCGGGAAGCACAGATACGCAGTATTTT.

This sequence joins TRBV6-4 and TRBJ2-2, with D unresolved. The CDR3 length is 16 residues. The germline V gene encodes CDR1 MRHNA and CDR2 SNTAGT. The ends were cut back, 0 bases at V and 5 bases at J, with 13 bases in the middle. This CDR3 is CASSDSFRTRTGELFF. The CDR3 DNA reads as TGTGCCAGCAGTGACTCGTTTCGTACCCGAACCGGGGAGCTGTTTTTT.

This clonotype has more than one count but fewer than ten. The chain combines TRBV29-1 with TRBJ2-1, with 9 bases identical to TRBD2. V shed 7 bases, J shed 1 base, and the junction held 5 bases outside the gene matches. The CDR3 sequence is 14 residues long. CDR1 and CDR2 from the germline V gene are SQVTM and ANQGSEA. CDR3 nucleotide sequence: TGCAGCGAAAAAGGACTAGCGTCCTACAATGAGCAGTTCTTC. Amino acids: CSEKGLASYNEQFF.

This clonotype was seen many times. The V and J genes are TRBV7-9 and TRBJ2-7; D could derive from TRBD1 or TRBD2 (5 bases each). Trimming shortened V by 6 bases and J by 4 bases, and 10 bases separated the two germline ends. The germline V gene encodes CDR1 SEHNR and CDR2 FQNEAQ (reference sequence). The CDR3 covers 12 residues. CDR3 nucleotides: TGTGCCAGCAGTTTCGAGGGGTACGAGCAGTACGTC. This codes for CASSFEGYEQYV.

This clonotype has at least ten counts. The J gene is TRBJ1-1, the V gene TRBV12-3 or TRBV12-4, with D perhaps matching TRBD1 (5 bases). Between the trimmed V and J ends, which lost 5 bases and 10 bases, there was a span of 23 bases. The CDR3 extends over 15 amino acids. CDR3: CASSPPSSRAPGAFF. Written as DNA, the CDR3 is TGTGCCAGCAGTCCACCCTCTAGCAGGGCCCCTGGAGCTTTCTTT.

The J gene is TRBJ2-2, the V gene TRBV7-6, with D uncertain. V was clipped by 3 bases and J by 6 bases, with 8 bases between them. Germline V gives CDR1 SGHVS, CDR2 FNYEAQ. The CDR3 sequence is 13 residues long. The CDR3 region is CASSFTLPGELFF. The DNA of the CDR3 is TGTGCCAGCAGCTTTACCTTACCCGGGGAGCTGTTTTTT.

The gene calls are TRBV7-3 and TRBJ2-7; D unclear. Germline V gene data show CDR1 as SGHTA and CDR2 as FQGTGA. The CDR3 runs 13 residues. The V end was cut by 5 bases, the J end by 2 bases, with 10 bases between. The CDR3: CASSPGATYEQYF. The CDR3 DNA follows: TGTGCCAGCAGCCCAGGTGCGACCTACGAGCAGTACTTC.

In its sample, this clonotype was seen a few times. V gene TRBV4-1 combines with J gene TRBJ2-7; 9 bases agree with TRBD1. Germline lookup yields CDR1 MGHRA and CDR2 YSYEKL. J lost 1 base, V lost 1 base, and 2 bases had no gene match. This CDR3 is 15 amino acids long. Here the CDR3 DNA reads TGCGCCAGCAGCCAAGCTGGACAGGGGTCCTACGAGCAGTACGTC. Its protein product is CASSQAGQGSYEQYV.